This passage covers 11 T cell receptor beta chains from one sample sequenced in a study of T cell responses to AZD1222 COVID-19 vaccine. The data were produced by immunoSEQ multiplex PCR, yet TCRdb's version contains in-frame clones alone and is incomplete. Of approximately 100,000 clones in the sample, around 90% were seen once. Specimen: peripheral blood, collected on day 0 of AZD1222 vaccination. All receptors come from an adult in good health.

The chain joins TRBV10-3 to TRBJ1-5; unclear D gene. This CDR3 is built from 15 residues. Trimming cost V 0 bases and J 2 bases, with 8 bases left between them. Germline V gene sequence: CDR1 ENHRY, CDR2 SYGVKD. CDR3 sequence: CAISESYGGNQPQHF. CDR3 coding DNA: TGTGCCATCAGTGAGTCGTATGGTGGCAATCAGCCCCAGCATTTT.

The rearrangement uses TRBV7-6 and TRBJ2-5, with TRBD2 identical over 7 bases. This CDR3 spans 15 amino acids. The V gene's germline CDR1 is SGHVS and CDR2 FNYEAQ. V was clipped by 4 bases and J by 5 bases; unmatched bases: 10. CDR3 region: CASSSYGLVVETQYF. Written as DNA, the CDR3 is TGTGCCAGCAGCTCATATGGACTAGTCGTCGAGACCCAGTACTTC.

The chain employs TRBV6-2 or TRBV6-3 and TRBJ1-5; TRBD1 is a possible D gene (5 bases). Germline CDR1 reads MNHEY; CDR2 reads SVGEGT. V dropped 4 bases and J dropped 0 bases, with 10 bases sitting between them. The CDR3 totals 15 residues. In DNA, the CDR3 is TGTGCCAGCAGTTGGGGGGTGAATAGCAATCAGCCCCAGCATTTT. This translates into CASSWGVNSNQPQHF.

J is TRBJ2-7 and V is TRBV6-5; 7 bases align to TRBD2. Germline V gene sequence: CDR1 MNHEY, CDR2 SVGAGI. The CDR3 is 15 amino acids. V trimming: 6 bases; J trimming: 2 bases; junction bases outside the gene matches: 10. The DNA of the CDR3 is TGTGCCAGCAGCAGCGGGGTAGCGAGAACCTACGAGCAGTACTTC. This encodes CASSSGVARTYEQYF.

The chain links TRBV27 to TRBJ2-7, with D hard to call. Germline CDR1 is MNHEY and CDR2 is SMNVEV (reference sequence). V lost 3 bases to trimming and J lost 3 bases, with 9 bases between them. This CDR3 has 13 amino acids. CDR3 DNA: TGTGCCAGCAGTTTCGTTACGGGCTACGAGCAGTACTTC. Translated: CASSFVTGYEQYF.

The chain joins TRBV7-2 to TRBJ1-6; weak D call: TRBD1 (5 bases). The CDR3 loop spans 16 amino acids. Per germline, CDR1 SGHTA and CDR2 FQGNSA. V was pared by 2 bases and J by 9 bases, with 17 bases between. The CDR3 DNA reads as TGTGCCAGCAGCTTAATCCTTGGGCAGGGTAGTTCACCCCTCCACTTT. As protein: CASSLILGQGSSPLHF. Variable domain in full (rest from reference TRBV7-2 and TRBJ1-6): GAGVSQSPSNKVTEKGKDVELRCDPISGHTALYWYRQSLGQGLEFLIYFQGNSAPDKSGLPSDRFSAERTGGSVSTLTIQRTQQEDSAVYLCASSLILGQGSSPLHFGNGTRLTVT.

The V and J genes are TRBV18 and TRBJ2-5, with TRBD1 identical over 7 bases. Unmatched junction bases numbered 7, after V lost 3 bases and J lost 3 bases. Germline V gene lookup returns CDR1 KGHSH and CDR2 LQKENI. This CDR3 region has 15 residues. Here the CDR3 DNA reads TGTGCCAGCTCACCGCACCGGGACAGTAAAGAGACCCAGTACTTC. It encodes CASSPHRDSKETQYF.

J is TRBJ1-2 and V is TRBV6-5; 8 nucleotides agree with TRBD1. This CDR3 has 14 amino acids. Germline CDR1 MNHEY, CDR2 SVGAGI. J lost 3 bases, V lost 6 bases, and 6 bases had no gene match. As DNA, the CDR3 is TGTGCCAGCAGGATGTCAGGGGGCGACTATGGCTACACCTTC. It translates to CASRMSGGDYGYTF.

CDR3 loop: CASSYASQGVTEAFF. CDR3 in DNA: TGTGCCAGCAGTTACGCCTCACAGGGGGTCACTGAAGCTTTCTTT. The V and J genes are TRBV6-5 and TRBJ1-1, with TRBD1 identical over 8 bases. V shed 2 bases, J shed 4 bases, and the junction held 6 bases outside the gene matches. The CDR3 contains 15 residues. In germline, CDR1 is MNHEY, CDR2 SVGAGI.

The rearrangement links TRBV7-2 to TRBJ1-5; the match to TRBD1 covers 7 bases. The germline V gene encodes CDR1 SGHTA and CDR2 FQGNSA. This CDR3 contains 15 residues. The trim removed 1 base at V and 11 bases at J, leaving 11 bases unmatched. CDR3 residues: CASSLGGTAQVSQHF. CDR3 DNA: TGTGCCAGCAGCTTAGGGGGGACAGCCCAGGTGTCCCAGCATTTT.

This sequence joins TRBV4-3 and TRBJ1-1; D might be TRBD1 (5 bases). The germline CDR1 and CDR2 sequences are LGHNA and YSLEER. This CDR3 region has 15 residues. V lost 0 bases and J lost 0, with 8 bases in between. The CDR3 here is CASSQEVRVNTEAFF. In DNA, the CDR3 is TGCGCCAGCAGCCAAGAGGTCAGGGTGAACACTGAAGCTTTCTTT.